This T cell receptor (beta chain) was sequenced during a study of Ad26.COV2.S vaccination and SARS-CoV-2 variants. Study-level background: As a participant in COV1001, the donor was in the Ad26.COV2.S trial arm. Points from the study as a whole: Across vaccine and placebo recipients, the breadth of non-spike TCRs was similar.

With regard to this clone: The antigen remains undetermined.

Looked up from germline, CDR1 is SGHTA and CDR2 is FQGNSA. The length of the CDR3 is 13 residues. V lost 2 bases to trimming and J lost 1 base, with 5 bases between them. Profiled with immunoSEQ multiplex PCR; TCRdb holds only in-frame clones, not every one. The sample gives about 680,000 clones, about 90% of which show up once; about 1.5% is in the top ten. Treatment meaning: around 19 received Ad26.COV2.S at low or high dose, single or two shots; about 5 received placebo; per-sample allocation not given. It was on day 63 after the first vaccine or placebo injection that samples were taken. The V call is TRBV7-2, the J call TRBJ1-2; D is ambiguous. The source is a person aged 18 to 59 who received the Ad26.COV2.S COVID-19 vaccine or a placebo. The material was peripheral blood, obtained in a trial of Ad26.COV2.S vaccine versus placebo. DNA for the CDR3: TGTGCCAGCAGCTTAAGGAGTAACTATGGCTACACCTTC. Its protein product is CASSLRSNYGYTF.